One and the same sample provided the 8 T cell receptor beta chains below, sequenced in a study of T cell responses to AZD1222 COVID-19 vaccine. The data were produced by immunoSEQ multiplex PCR, yet TCRdb's version contains in-frame clones alone and is incomplete. The table shows roughly 45,000 clones, with approximately 88% occurring only once. The input for sequencing was peripheral blood, taken 28 days after the second AZD1222 dose. The receptors stem from an adult who received the AZD1222 COVID-19 vaccine.

This chain connects TRBV19 to TRBJ1-5, with 7 bases that match TRBD1. The CDR3 length is 16 residues. Unmatched junction bases numbered 10, after V lost 6 bases and J lost 2 bases. The V gene's germline CDR1 is LNHDA and CDR2 SQIVND (reference sequence). CDR3 sequence reads: CASRGGLGQGNQPQHF. The CDR3, as DNA: TGTGCCAGTAGAGGGGGGTTAGGACAGGGCAATCAGCCCCAGCATTTT. The whole variable domain, remainder taken from reference TRBV19 and TRBJ1-5, is DGGITQSPKYLFRKEGQNVTLSCEQNLNHDAMYWYRQDPGQGLRLIYYSQIVNDFQKGDIAEGYSVSREKKESFPLTVTSAQKNPTAFYLCASRGGLGQGNQPQHFGDGTRLSIL.

This clone is a singleton in its sample. The chain uses TRBV4-1 and TRBJ1-2; TRBD1 matches 9 bases. Germline V gene lookup returns CDR1 MGHRA and CDR2 YSYEKL. The V and J ends lost 0 bases and 4 bases, in that order; junction bases with no gene match: 3. CDR3 length: 15 amino acids. The CDR3 nucleotides read TGCGCCAGCAGCCAAGAGGAGGGACAGGGCTATGGCTACACCTTC. Translation gives CASSQEEGQGYGYTF.

There are a few counts of this clone. The V gene is TRBV18, the J gene TRBJ1-2; 7 bases line up with TRBD1. After removal of 3 bases from V and 8 bases from J, the junction contained 9 bases not matched to a gene. The CDR3 loop spans 14 amino acids. The germline V gene encodes CDR1 KGHSH and CDR2 LQKENI. This CDR3 reads CASSPYRQGWGYTF. Here the CDR3 DNA reads TGTGCCAGCTCACCCTATCGACAGGGCTGGGGCTACACCTTC.

This clone rates as medium-sized. The rearrangement uses TRBV18 and TRBJ1-2; D remains unclear. With 3 bases removed from V and 8 bases from J, the gap between germline ends came to 19 bases. CDR3 length equals 15 residues. Germline CDR1 reads KGHSH; CDR2 reads LQKENI. The CDR3 sequence is CASSPLDSRTDGYTF. DNA for the CDR3: TGTGCCAGCTCACCCCTAGATTCGCGCACAGACGGCTACACCTTC.

The rearrangement joins TRBV11-1 to TRBJ2-4; D unresolved. Germline V gives CDR1 SGHAT, CDR2 FQDESV (reference sequence). This CDR3 contains 13 residues. The V and J ends lost 1 base and 6 bases respectively, with 7 bases between them. The CDR3 protein is CASSLEGGNIQYF. The CDR3 DNA is TGTGCCAGCAGCTTAGAGGGCGGAAACATTCAGTACTTC.

The genes are TRBV9 and TRBJ2-7; D not resolved. V lost 2 bases and J 7 bases, leaving 13 bases between the germline ends. The CDR3 consists of 13 residues. CDR1 and CDR2 (germline): SGDLS, YYNGEE. CDR3 protein: CASSVAPQREQYF. The DNA of the CDR3 is TGTGCCAGCAGCGTCGCACCGCAGAGGGAGCAGTACTTC.

By sample fraction, this clone is medium-sized (0.01 to 0.1%). J is TRBJ2-5 and V is TRBV12-5; D is uncertain. CDR1 and CDR2 (germline): LGHNT, FRNRAP. Trimming took 1 base from V and 4 from J, leaving 13 bases between them. CDR3 length: 15 residues. CDR3 sequence reads: CASGLDVRAIETQYF. The CDR3 coding sequence is TGTGCTAGTGGTTTGGACGTGAGAGCCATAGAGACCCAGTACTTC.

The chain links TRBV21-1 to TRBJ2-7; TRBD2 is the table's D call, not checked against the DNA. TRBV21-1 represents a pseudogene. The CDR3 length is 17 residues. The CDR3 is CASSKASAGLYPYEQYF. The CDR3 DNA follows: TGTGCCAGCAGCAAAGCGTCGGCGGGGCTGTATCCCTACGAGCAGTACTTC.